The present TCR beta chain was sequenced within a study of T cells in Graves' hyperthyroidism and ophthalmopathy (dated by TCRdb to the late 2010s). Some background on the complete study: Peripheral blood was sampled at the time of initial diagnosis, prior to any treatment. A discovery cohort of 95 to 100 patients, approximately 45 with Graves' ophthalmopathy and fewer than 65 with stable Graves' hyperthyroidism, was used to find distinguishing TCR V-J signatures. Prospective prediction of ophthalmopathy was tested in an independent validation cohort consisting of 18 hyperthyroidism patients and around 16 patients who later progressed to ophthalmopathy. The roughly 91 discovery patients were randomly divided into training and test sets at a 7:3 ratio. Thyroid tissue and blood T-cell repertoires from about 6 Graves' hyperthyroidism patients were also compared in the study. After sampling, hyperthyroidism patients received methimazole starting at 30 mg daily, and ophthalmopathy patients received high-dose intravenous methylprednisolone. The paper describes TCR Vbeta CDR3 sequencing of 135 peripheral blood samples, made up of about 41 ophthalmopathy patients, around 73 hyperthyroidism patients and roughly 17 progressor patients. Beyond this particular receptor, the publication reports: In validation, progression to ophthalmopathy was predicted by the model with 70.59% sensitivity and around 75% specificity, a median of approximately 6.5 months before onset. Most expanded thyroid clonotypes (frequency above 0.001) were also found in blood, which suggests that blood repertoires may mirror thyroid immune responses. A 13 V-J signature model separated ophthalmopathy from stable hyperthyroidism, with around 90% sensitivity and 81% to 83% specificity in cross-validation and 80%/75% in testing. No statistical method was used to fix the sample size in advance, and group allocation was not hidden from the investigators.

As regards this clonotype: Its cognate antigen has yet to be identified. No much larger clonotype is one base removed from it; base qualities were not supplied.

Stable Graves' hyperthyroidism was defined as no progression to ophthalmopathy during 18 months of follow-up. Hyperthyroidism patients were aged 18 to 65 years and newly diagnosed, with disease duration of less than 2 months. Patients with uncontrolled infections, other autoimmune diseases, pregnancy or lactation were excluded. Diagnoses were based on clinical symptoms, serum thyroxine and TRAb, thyroid ultrasound and orbital computed tomography. PBMCs were separated from roughly 9.3 ml of fresh peripheral blood using Ficoll-Paque density gradient centrifugation. Trizol reagent was used to extract total RNA, and RNA quality was then checked on an Agilent 2100 Bioanalyzer. The TCR beta CDR3 regions were amplified from RNA transcripts. A first-round RT-PCR of the TCR CDR3 used the HTBI primer set with the Qiagen OneStep RT-PCR kit. Libraries were constructed in a second round of multiplex PCR, after which size selection and purification were carried out. Libraries were sequenced paired-end with 100 bp reads on an Illumina HiSeq2000. The published analysis was carried out like this. SOAPnuke was used to process the raw data, removing reads that contained adapters or uncalled bases, had a mean Phred below 15, or lacked an exact match to the constant primer or identifier. COPE v1.2.5 was used to merge the high-quality paired reads, and each unique nucleotide sequence was defined as a clonotype. Clonotypes were aligned to IMGT TRBV, TRBD and TRBJ reference segments using MiTCR v1.1. Only V-J combinations with frequency above 0.0001, covering 99% to 99.2% of repertoires, were analysed. A TCS score was defined as the ratio of F50 (clonal expansion) to E x V (chaos), with BLOSUM62-based TCRdist applied between CDR3 peptides within each V-J. Welch's t-statistics and random forest reduced some 510 V-J features to some 14, which were used in a naive Bayes classifier (R e1071). The Morisita-Horn index was used to measure how similar the thyroid and blood repertoires were. TCRdb handled the public reads itself, with Q25 trimming in fastp and clone calling in MiXCR, and kept productive beta chains. Rows with a matching CDR3 protein are joined into one entry that keeps the most common DNA and genes. V and J calls and clone size were set by TCRdb, not the authors. The sample table holds some 800,000 distinct CDR3 sequences, of which roughly 37% were seen once. In total, the top ten clones hold 8.9% of the sample.

CDR1 and CDR2 are drawn from the germline V gene (reference sequence): DFQATT, SNEGSKA. V and J are truncated by 1 base and 10 bases respectively, leaving an intervening sequence of 8 bases. There are 12 amino acids in the CDR3, from cysteine to phenylalanine inclusive. Only the CDR3 portion is preserved as DNA: 36 bases, with reading frame beginning at the first base. The chain employs TRBV20-1 and TRBJ1-6; D gene: possibly TRBD1, on 5 matching bases. The receptor was isolated from a man aged 18 to 29 with Graves' hyperthyroidism. Sequencing was done on a sample of blood. At the DNA level, the sequence is TGCAGTGCTAGAGGAGGGGCCTCACCCCTCCACTTT. This translates into CSARGGASPLHF.